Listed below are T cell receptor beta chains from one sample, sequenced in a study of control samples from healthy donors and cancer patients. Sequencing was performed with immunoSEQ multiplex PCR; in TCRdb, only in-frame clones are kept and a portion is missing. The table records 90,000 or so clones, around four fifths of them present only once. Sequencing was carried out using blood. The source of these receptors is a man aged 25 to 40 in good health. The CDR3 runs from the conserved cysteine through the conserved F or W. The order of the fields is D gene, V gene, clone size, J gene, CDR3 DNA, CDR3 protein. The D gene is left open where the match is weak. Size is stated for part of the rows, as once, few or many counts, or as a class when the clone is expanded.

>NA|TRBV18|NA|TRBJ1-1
TGTGCCAGCTCAGGAGGCGGACCCACTGAAGCTTTCTTT
CASSGGGPTEAFF
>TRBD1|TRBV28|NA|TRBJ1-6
TGTGCCAGCAGTTTACCTTTGACAGGGGGTGCGGGGTCACCCCTCCACTTT
CASSLPLTGGAGSPLHF
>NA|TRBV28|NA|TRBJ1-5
TGTGCCAGCAGTACCGCTAGCAGGGTGCGGAGGAACCAGCCCCAGCATTTT
CASSTASRVRRNQPQHF
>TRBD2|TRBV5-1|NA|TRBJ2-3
TGCGCCAGCAGCTTGGGTGCGGGGGGGCTGACAGATACGCAGTATTTT
CASSLGAGGLTDTQYF
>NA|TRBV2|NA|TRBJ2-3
TGTGCCAGCGGCTGGGGCACAGATACGCAGTATTTT
CASGWGTDTQYF
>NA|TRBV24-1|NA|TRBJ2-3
TGTGCCACCAGTGATTCGAAAGAAAGCACAGATACGCAGTATTTT
CATSDSKESTDTQYF
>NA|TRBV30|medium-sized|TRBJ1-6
TGTGCCTGGAGTACGTCTGACCTATTGAACTATAATTCACCCCTCCACTTT
CAWSTSDLLNYNSPLHF
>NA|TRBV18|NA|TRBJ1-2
TGTGCCAGCTCAGCTCCAAACTATGGCTACACCTTC
CASSAPNYGYTF
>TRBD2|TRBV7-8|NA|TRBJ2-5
TGTGCCAGCAGCCGAGATGGGACTAGCGGGGGTTTTTCCCAGTACTTC
CASSRDGTSGGFSQYF
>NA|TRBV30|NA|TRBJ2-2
TGTGCCTGGAACGGGAACACCGGGGAGCTGTTTTTT
CAWNGNTGELFF
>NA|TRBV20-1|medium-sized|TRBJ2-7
TGCAGTGCTACTGACAGTACCTACGAGCAGTACTTC
CSATDSTYEQYF
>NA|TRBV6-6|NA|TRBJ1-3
TGTGCCAGCCGAGGGGGGTTTGATGGAAACACCATATATTTT
CASRGGFDGNTIYF
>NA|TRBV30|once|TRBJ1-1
TGTGCCTGGAGTTGGACCCAGGCTGAAGCTTTCTTT
CAWSWTQAEAFF
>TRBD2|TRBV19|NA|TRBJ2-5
TGTGCCAGTAGTATCACCCTTCCGCTAGCGGAAGAGACCCAGTACTTC
CASSITLPLAEETQYF
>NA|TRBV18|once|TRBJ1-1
TGTGCCAGCTCACCAACGAAGGAGGGCACTGAAGCTTTCTTT
CASSPTKEGTEAFF
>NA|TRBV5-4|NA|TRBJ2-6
TGTGCCAGCAGCCCTATCCGGGGTGGGGCCAACGTCCTGACTTTC
CASSPIRGGANVLTF
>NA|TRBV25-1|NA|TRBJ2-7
TGTGCCAGCACTCGGGGAACCGGCTACGAGCAGTACTTC
CASTRGTGYEQYF
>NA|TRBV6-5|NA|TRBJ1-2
TGTGCCAGCAGAAGGGGGTTGGGTAACTATGGCTACACCTTC
CASRRGLGNYGYTF
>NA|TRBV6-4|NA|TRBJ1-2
TGTGCCAGCAGTGACAACGGCTATGGCTACACCTTC
CASSDNGYGYTF
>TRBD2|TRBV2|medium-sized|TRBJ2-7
TGTGCCAGCAATATCGGGGGGGAATACGAGCAGTACTTC
CASNIGGEYEQYF
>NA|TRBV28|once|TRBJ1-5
TGTGCCAGCAGTATCCGGGGGCAGCCCCAGCATTTT
CASSIRGQPQHF
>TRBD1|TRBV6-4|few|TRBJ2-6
TGTGCCAGGGAGACAGGGGGCGCTGGGGCCAACGTCCTGACTTTC
CARETGGAGANVLTF
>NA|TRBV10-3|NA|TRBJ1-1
TGTGCCATCAGGGCTCCGGACACTGAAGCTTTCTTT
CAIRAPDTEAFF
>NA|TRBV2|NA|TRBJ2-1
TGTGCCAGCAGTGTTTCCGGGTATGAGCAGTTCTTC
CASSVSGYEQFF
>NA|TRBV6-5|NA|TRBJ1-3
TGTGCCAGCAGCCAGGGGTCCTCTGGAAACACCATATATTTT
CASSQGSSGNTIYF
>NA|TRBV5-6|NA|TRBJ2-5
TGTGCCAGCAGCTTGCCAGGGAGAGAGACCCAGTACTTC
CASSLPGRETQYF
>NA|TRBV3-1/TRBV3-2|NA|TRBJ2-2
TGTGCCAGCAGCCAAAGACTGGGTTTCACCGGGGAGCTGTTTTTT
CASSQRLGFTGELFF
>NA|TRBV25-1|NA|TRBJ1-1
TGTGCCAGCCGGCGAGGTGCCGAGGCTTTCTTT
CASRRGAEAFF
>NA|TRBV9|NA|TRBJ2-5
TGTGCCAGCAGCGCCTTATCAGGCGGGACCCAGTACTTC
CASSALSGGTQYF
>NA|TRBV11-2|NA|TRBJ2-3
TGTGCCAGCAGCTTAGGTGGGACAGATACGCAGTATTTT
CASSLGGTDTQYF
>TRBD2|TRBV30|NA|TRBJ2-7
TGTGCCTGGAGTGTTGTCGGACTAGCCTCCGAGCAGTACTTC
CAWSVVGLASEQYF
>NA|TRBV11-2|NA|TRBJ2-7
TGTGCCAGCAGCTTTTGGGATAAAACTGGTACCTACGAGCAGTACTTC
CASSFWDKTGTYEQYF
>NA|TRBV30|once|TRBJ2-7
TGTGCCTGGAGTGTAGGTCCAAACGGGTACTTC
CAWSVGPNGYF
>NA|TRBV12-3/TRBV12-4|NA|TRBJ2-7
TGTGCCAGCAGTTTAGCAGGGCACGAGCAGTACTTC
CASSLAGHEQYF
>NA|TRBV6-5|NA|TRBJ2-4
TGTGCCAGCAGTCCGGTCCTAAACCTAAACATTCAGTACTTC
CASSPVLNLNIQYF
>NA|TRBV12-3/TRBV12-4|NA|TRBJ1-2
TGTGCCAGCAGAGACCCCTTCTATGGCTACACCTTC
CASRDPFYGYTF
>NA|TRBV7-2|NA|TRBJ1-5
TGTGCCAGCAGCCTATCAGGGGAGGTCAATCAGCCCCAGCATTTT
CASSLSGEVNQPQHF